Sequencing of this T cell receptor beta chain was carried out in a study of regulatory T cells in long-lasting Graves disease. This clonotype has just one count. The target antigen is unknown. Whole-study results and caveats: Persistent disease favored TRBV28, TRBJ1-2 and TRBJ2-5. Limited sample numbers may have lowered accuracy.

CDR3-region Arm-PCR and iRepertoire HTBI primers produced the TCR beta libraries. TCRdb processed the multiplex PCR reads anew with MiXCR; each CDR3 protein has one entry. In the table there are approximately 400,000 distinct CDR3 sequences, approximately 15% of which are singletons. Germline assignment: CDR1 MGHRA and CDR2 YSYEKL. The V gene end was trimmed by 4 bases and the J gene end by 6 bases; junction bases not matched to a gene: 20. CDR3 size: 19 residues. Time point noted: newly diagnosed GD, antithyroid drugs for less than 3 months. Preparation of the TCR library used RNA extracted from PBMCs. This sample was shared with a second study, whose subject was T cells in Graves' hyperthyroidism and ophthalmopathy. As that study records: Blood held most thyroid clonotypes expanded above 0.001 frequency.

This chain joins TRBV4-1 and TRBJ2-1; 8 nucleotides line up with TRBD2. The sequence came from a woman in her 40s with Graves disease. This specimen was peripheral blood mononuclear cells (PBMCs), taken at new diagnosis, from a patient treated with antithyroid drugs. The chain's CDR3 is CASSPWGVRAGGGGNEQFF. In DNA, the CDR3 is TGCGCCAGCAGCCCATGGGGGGTTCGCGCGGGAGGAGGGGGCAATGAGCAGTTCTTC.